This T cell receptor beta chain derives from a study of T cell responses to AZD1222 COVID-19 vaccine. A remark on this clone: Its target is unknown.

Whole-study results and caveats: White British donors predominated, females outnumbered males, and clonal diversity was possibly underestimated.

CDR1 and CDR2 from the germline V gene are KGHSH and LQKENI. This CDR3 has 14 amino acids. The V gene lost 6 bases and the J gene lost 8 bases, with 19 bases spanning the gap. The method was immunoSEQ multiplex PCR; TCRdb's version includes in-frame clones alone and lacks a portion of them. The sample carries 150,000 to 200,000 clones, 85% to 90% recorded once. This TCR came from an adult who received the AZD1222 COVID-19 vaccine. This material consisted of peripheral blood, taken 28 days after the second AZD1222 dose. This chain connects TRBV18 to TRBJ1-2; no firm D call. In nucleotides, the CDR3 is TGTGCCAGCTCGGATACCGGGGAGGTGGAAGGCTACACCTTC. Its protein product is CASSDTGEVEGYTF. Looking up the rest from reference TRBV18 and TRBJ1-2 gives the full variable domain: NAGVMQNPRHLVRRRGQEARLRCSPMKGHSHVYWYRQLPEEGLKFMVYLQKENIIDESGMPKERFSAEFPKEGPSILRIQQVVRGDSAAYFCASSDTGEVEGYTFGSGTRLTVV.